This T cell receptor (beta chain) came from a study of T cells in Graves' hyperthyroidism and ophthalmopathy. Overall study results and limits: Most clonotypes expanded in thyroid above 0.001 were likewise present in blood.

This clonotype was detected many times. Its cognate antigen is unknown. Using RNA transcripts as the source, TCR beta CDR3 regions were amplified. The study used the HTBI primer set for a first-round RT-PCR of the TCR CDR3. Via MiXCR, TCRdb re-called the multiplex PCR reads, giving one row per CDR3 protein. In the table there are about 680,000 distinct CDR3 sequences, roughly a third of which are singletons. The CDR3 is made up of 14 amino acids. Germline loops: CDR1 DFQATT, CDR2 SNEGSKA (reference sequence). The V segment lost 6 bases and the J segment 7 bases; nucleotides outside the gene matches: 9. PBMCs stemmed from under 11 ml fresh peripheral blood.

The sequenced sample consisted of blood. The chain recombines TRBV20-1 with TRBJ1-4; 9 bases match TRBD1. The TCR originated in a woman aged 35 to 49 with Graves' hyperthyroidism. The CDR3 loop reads CSAEKGQGIEKLFF. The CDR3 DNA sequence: TGCAGTGCGGAAAAGGGACAGGGCATTGAAAAACTGTTTTTT.